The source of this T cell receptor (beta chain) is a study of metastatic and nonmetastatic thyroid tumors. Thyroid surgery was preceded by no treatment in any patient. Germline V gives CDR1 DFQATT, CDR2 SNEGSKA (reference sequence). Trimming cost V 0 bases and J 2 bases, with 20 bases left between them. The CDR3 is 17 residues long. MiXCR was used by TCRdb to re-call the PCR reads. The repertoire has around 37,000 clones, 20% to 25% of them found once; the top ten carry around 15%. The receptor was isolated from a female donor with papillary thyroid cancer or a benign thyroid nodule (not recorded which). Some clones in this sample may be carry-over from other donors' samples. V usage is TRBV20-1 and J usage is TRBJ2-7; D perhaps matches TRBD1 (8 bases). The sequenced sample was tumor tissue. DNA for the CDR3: TGCAGTGCTAGAGACTCAAGCGGGACAGGTCCCGCCTACGAGCAGTACTTC. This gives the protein CSARDSSGTGPAYEQYF.